The clone carrying this T cell receptor beta chain was seen a few times. These data come from a study of blood T cell repertoires in COVID-19. As for the study in general: Sites in the United States, Italy and Spain provided acute and convalescent COVID-19 samples. T cells, B-cell-depleted T cells, or PBMCs provided the cDNA or gDNA that served as material.

This CDR3 is built from 14 residues. The V end was cut by 1 base, the J end by 3 bases, with 7 bases between. Germline-derived CDR1 and CDR2 are SEHNR and FQNEAQ (reference sequence). As originally analysed: For nucleated cells, counts were estimated from reference gene primer amplification. The repertoire was sequenced with immunoSEQ multiplex PCR; TCRdb's copy has only in-frame clones and lacks some. The V and J calls and the clone size are those of that table, but D and trimming were determined from the DNA. The sample consists of around 260,000 clones, approximately 81% of them appearing once. The sequence came from a man in his fifties or sixties with acute or convalescent COVID-19. The V call is TRBV7-9, the J call TRBJ1-3; weak D call: TRBD1 (6 bases). Sequenced material: peripheral blood. The CDR3 DNA is TGTGCCAGCAGCTTAGTACAGGGTGGAAACACCATATATTTT. This encodes CASSLVQGGNTIYF.